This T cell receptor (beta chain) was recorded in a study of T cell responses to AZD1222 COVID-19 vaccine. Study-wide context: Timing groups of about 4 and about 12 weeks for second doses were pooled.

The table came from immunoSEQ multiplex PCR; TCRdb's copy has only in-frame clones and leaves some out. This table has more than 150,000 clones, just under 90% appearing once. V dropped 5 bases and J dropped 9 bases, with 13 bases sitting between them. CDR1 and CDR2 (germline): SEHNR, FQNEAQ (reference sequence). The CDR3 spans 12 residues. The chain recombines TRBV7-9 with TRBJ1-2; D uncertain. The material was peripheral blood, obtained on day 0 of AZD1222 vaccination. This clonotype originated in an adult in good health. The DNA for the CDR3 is TGTGCCAGCAGCCTAACCCACGATCGCTACACCTTC. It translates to CASSLTHDRYTF.